The clone carrying this TCR beta chain was detected a few times. V lost 1 base, J lost 6 bases, and 12 bases lay in between. There are 14 residues in the CDR3. Germline CDR1 is SGHAT and CDR2 is FQDESV (reference sequence). The data belong to a study of patients and donors after allogeneic stem cell transplantation. MiXCR, applied by TCRdb to the RT-PCR reads, yields one record per CDR3 protein. This table holds about 200,000 distinct CDR3 sequences, more than 35% found once. The rearrangement links TRBV11-1 to TRBJ1-1, with D possibly matching TRBD1 (5 bases). Sequenced input: blood, either unsorted or a sorted T cell fraction (not recorded which). This clonotype was obtained from a human donor who was either an allogeneic HSCT recipient or a stem cell or donor lymphocyte infusion donor (not recorded which). It is not recorded whose cells these are; they may come from a transplant donor. The CDR3 region has the DNA TGTGCCAGCAGCTTAGTCGAGACAGCACCTGAAGCTTTCTTT. The encoded protein is CASSLVETAPEAFF.